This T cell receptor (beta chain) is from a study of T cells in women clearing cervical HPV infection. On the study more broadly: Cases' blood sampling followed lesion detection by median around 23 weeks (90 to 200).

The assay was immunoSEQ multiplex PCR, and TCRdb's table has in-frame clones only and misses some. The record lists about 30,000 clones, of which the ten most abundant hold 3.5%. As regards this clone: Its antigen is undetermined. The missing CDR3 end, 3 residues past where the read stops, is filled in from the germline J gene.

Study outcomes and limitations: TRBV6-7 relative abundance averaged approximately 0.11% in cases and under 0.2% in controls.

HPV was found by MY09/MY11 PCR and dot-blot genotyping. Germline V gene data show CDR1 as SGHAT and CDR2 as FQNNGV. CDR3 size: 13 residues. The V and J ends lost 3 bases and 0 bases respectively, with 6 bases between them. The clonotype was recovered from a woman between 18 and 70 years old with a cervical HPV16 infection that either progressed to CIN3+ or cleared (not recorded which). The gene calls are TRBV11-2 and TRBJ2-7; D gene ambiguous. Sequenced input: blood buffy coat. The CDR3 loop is CASSLQASYEQYF. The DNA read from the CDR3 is TGTGCCAGCAGCTTGCAGGCCTCCTACGAG. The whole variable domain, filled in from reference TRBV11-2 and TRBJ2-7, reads EAGVAQSPRYKIIEKRQSVAFWCNPISGHATLYWYQQILGQGPKLLIQFQNNGVVDDSQLPKDRFSAERLKGVDSTLKIQPAKLEDSAVYLCASSLQASYEQYFGPGTRLTVT.